This T cell receptor (beta chain) was retrieved from a study of T cell responses to AZD1222 COVID-19 vaccine. J gave up 4 bases and V 3 bases, and 5 bases lay outside the gene matches. Germline CDR1 reads SGHAT; CDR2 reads FQNNGV. The CDR3 has 14 amino acids. This clone occurred once. Its antigen is undetermined. Sequenced by immunoSEQ multiplex PCR; TCRdb stores in-frame clones only, minus some. The table shows around 66,000 clones, with less than 90% occurring only once. Study conclusions and caveats: Targets within unmutated variant regions were reportedly found for nearly half of spike-specific TCRs. CD4 TCRs covered the whole spike, strongest at regions 160-218 and 743-854. Among AZD1222 vaccinees, only 5 to 7 were seropositive at baseline. With two AZD1222 doses given, Spike-specific TCR breadth and depth both rose.

This sample comprised peripheral blood, obtained on day 0 of AZD1222 vaccination. The chain has TRBV11-2 and TRBJ1-2; 7 bases line up with TRBD1. This TCR was recovered from an adult in good health. CDR3 in amino acids: CASSLEGGIYGYTF. The CDR3 nucleotides are TGTGCCAGCAGCTTGGAAGGGGGCATCTATGGCTACACCTTC. The variable domain in full, with the rest retrieved from reference TRBV11-2 and TRBJ1-2, is EAGVAQSPRYKIIEKRQSVAFWCNPISGHATLYWYQQILGQGPKLLIQFQNNGVVDDSQLPKDRFSAERLKGVDSTLKIQPAKLEDSAVYLCASSLEGGIYGYTFGSGTRLTVV.